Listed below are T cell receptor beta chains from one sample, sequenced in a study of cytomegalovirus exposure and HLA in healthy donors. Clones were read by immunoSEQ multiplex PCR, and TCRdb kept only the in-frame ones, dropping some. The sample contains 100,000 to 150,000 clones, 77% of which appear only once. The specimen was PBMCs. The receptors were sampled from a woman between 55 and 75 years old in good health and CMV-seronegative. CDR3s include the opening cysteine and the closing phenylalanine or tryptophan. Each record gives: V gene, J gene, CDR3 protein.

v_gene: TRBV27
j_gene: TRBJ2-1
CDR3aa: CASSTPGVVPFF

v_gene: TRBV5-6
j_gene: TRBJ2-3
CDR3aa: CASSAGLADTQYF

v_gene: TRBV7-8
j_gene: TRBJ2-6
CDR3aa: CASSLTRDRLSGANVLTF

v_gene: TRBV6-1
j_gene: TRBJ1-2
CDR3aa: CASSSDRNYGYTF

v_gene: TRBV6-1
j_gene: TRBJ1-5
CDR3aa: CASNRRYSNQPQHF

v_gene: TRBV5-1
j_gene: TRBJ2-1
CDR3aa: CASSFWGGNYYNEQFF

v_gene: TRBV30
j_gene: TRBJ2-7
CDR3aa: CAWSVGLAGGLSYEQYF

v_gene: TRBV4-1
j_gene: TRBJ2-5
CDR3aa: CASSLGLAGGQETQYF

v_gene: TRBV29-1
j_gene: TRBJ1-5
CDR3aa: CSVEMGGRGNQPQHF

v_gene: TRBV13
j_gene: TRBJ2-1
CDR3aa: CASSLRDRGYNEQFF

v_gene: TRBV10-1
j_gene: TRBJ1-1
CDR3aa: CASSESRVAAPEAFF

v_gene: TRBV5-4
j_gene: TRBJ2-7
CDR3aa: CASSLGQSYEQYF

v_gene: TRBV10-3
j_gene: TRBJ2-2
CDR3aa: CAISESIAGGNTGELFF

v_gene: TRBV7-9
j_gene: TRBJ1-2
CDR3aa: CASSTGTGKPIYGYTF

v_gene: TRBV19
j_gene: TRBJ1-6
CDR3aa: CASSIAGQGYSYNSPLHF

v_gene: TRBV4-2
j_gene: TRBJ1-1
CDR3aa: CASSASGTGGYRHTEAFF